This TCR beta chain was retrieved from a study of T cells in Graves' hyperthyroidism and ophthalmopathy. The CDR3 runs to 14 residues. Per germline, CDR1 MDHEN and CDR2 SYDVKM. Trimming stripped 4 bases from V and 7 bases from J, with 14 bases between. Authors of the study amplified TCR beta CDR3 regions from RNA transcripts. When the TCR CDR3 underwent first-round RT-PCR, the HTBI primer set was used. One entry per CDR3 protein, called by TCRdb with MiXCR from the multiplex PCR reads. The sample consists of around 690,000 distinct CDR3 sequences, roughly 17% of them appearing once. Study results and caveats: Researchers found most expanded thyroid clonotypes above 0.001 in blood as well.

This clonotype has a count of ten or more. Its antigen remains unknown. Input material: blood. This rearrangement joins TRBV28 to TRBJ1-5; D gene ambiguous. This TCR was recovered from a man aged 50 to 60 with Graves' hyperthyroidism. The CDR3 here is CASSWALGGQPQHF. Written as DNA, the CDR3 is TGTGCCAGCAGTTGGGCCCTCGGTGGGCAGCCCCAGCATTTT.